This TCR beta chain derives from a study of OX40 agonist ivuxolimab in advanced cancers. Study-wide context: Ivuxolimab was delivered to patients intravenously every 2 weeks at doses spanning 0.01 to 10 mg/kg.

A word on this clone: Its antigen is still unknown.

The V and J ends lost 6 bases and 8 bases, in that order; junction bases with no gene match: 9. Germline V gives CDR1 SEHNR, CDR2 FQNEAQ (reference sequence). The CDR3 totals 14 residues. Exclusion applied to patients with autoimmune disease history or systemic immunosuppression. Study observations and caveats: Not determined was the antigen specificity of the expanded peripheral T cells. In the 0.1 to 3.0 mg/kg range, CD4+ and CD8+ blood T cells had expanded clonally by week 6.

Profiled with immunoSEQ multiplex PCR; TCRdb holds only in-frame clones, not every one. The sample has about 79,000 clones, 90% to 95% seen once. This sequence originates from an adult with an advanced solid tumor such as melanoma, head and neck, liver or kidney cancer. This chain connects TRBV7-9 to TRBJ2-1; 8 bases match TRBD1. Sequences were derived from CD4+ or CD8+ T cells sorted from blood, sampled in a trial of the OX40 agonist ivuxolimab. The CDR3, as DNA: TGTGCCAGCAGTCCTGGACAGGGTGTCGATGAGCAGTTCTTC. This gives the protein CASSPGQGVDEQFF.